This TCR beta chain was found in a study of blood T cell repertoires in COVID-19. Germline values: CDR1 MNHNS, CDR2 SASEGT. The CDR3 runs 15 residues. Trimming pared 2 bases from V and 4 bases from J, leaving 12 bases between. In the authors' workflow: Reference gene primers were amplified, and this amplification served to estimate nucleated cell counts. TCRdb's table, derived via immunoSEQ multiplex PCR, lists solely in-frame clones and lacks some. V and J calls and clone size are those listed in that table; D and trimming were worked out from the DNA. The sample lists 100,000 to 150,000 clones; about 80% were seen once. This clone was counted a few times.

This chain uses TRBV6-1 with TRBJ1-5; D ambiguous. This TCR came from a man aged 60 to 75 with acute or convalescent COVID-19. Sequences were obtained from peripheral blood. CDR3 bases: TGTGCCAGCAGTGAATGGAGGGTTCCTAATCAGCCCCAGCATTTT. Translated, it gives CASSEWRVPNQPQHF.